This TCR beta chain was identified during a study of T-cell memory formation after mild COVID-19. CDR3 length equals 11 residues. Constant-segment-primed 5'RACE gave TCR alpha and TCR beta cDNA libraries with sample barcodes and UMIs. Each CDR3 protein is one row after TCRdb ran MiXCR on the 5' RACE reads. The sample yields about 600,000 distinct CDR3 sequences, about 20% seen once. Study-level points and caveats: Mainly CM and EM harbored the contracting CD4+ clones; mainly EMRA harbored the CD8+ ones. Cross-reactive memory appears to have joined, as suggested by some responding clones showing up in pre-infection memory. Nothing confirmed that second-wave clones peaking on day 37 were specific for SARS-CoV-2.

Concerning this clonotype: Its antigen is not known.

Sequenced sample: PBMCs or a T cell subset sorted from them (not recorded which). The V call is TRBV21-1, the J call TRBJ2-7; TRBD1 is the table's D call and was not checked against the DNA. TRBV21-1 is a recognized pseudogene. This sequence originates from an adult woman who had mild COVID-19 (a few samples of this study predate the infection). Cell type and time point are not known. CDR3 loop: CARTGGREQYF. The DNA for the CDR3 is TGTGCCAGGACAGGAGGACGCGAGCAGTACTTC.